This T cell receptor (beta chain) was sequenced during a study of T-cell memory formation after mild COVID-19. The study, taken as a whole, reports: CD4+ bias marked clones expanding day 15 to 37, unlike balanced contracting clones. Memory from before infection featured some responding clones, which suggests cross-reactive memory joined.

From 5'RACE with constant-segment primers came TCR alpha and TCR beta cDNA libraries that carried sample barcodes and UMIs. TCRdb reprocessed the 5' RACE reads via MiXCR and lists one record per CDR3 protein. The sample has roughly 600,000 distinct CDR3 sequences, roughly 18% seen once. This clonotype occurred a few times. What it recognizes is unknown. Looked up from germline, CDR1 is LGHNA and CDR2 is YSLEER. V gave up 1 base and J gave up 0 bases, with 13 bases separating them. This CDR3 is 18 amino acids long. The TCR was taken from an adult woman who had mild COVID-19 (a few samples of this study predate the infection). Cell type and time point are not known. This chain links TRBV4-3 with TRBJ2-6; D is perhaps TRBD1 or TRBD2 (7 bases each). The sample consisted of PBMCs or a T cell subset sorted from them (not recorded which). CDR3 amino acids: CASSQGAGQTSGANVLTF. CDR3 DNA sequence: TGCGCCAGCAGCCAAGGAGCGGGACAGACCTCTGGGGCCAACGTCCTGACTTTC.